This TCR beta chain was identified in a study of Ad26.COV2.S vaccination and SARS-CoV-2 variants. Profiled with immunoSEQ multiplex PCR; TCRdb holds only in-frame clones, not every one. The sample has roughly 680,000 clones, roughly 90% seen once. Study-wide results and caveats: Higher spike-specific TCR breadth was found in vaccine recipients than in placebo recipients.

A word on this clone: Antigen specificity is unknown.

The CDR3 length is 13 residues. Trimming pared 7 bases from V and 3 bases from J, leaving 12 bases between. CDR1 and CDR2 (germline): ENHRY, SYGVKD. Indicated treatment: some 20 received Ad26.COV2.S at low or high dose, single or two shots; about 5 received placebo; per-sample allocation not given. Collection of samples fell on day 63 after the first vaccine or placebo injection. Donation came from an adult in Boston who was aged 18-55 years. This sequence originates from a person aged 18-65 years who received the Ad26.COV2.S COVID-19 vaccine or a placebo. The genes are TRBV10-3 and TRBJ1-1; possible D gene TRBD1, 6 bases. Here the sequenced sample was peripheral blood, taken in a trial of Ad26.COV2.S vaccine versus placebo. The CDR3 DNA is TGTGCCATCACCCAGGGGAGGGACACTGAAGCTTTCTTT. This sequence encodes CAITQGRDTEAFF.